The 31 T cell receptor beta chains given below trace back to one sample, sequenced in a study of blood T cell repertoires in COVID-19. The data were produced by immunoSEQ multiplex PCR, yet TCRdb's version contains in-frame clones alone and is incomplete. The sample holds roughly 90,000 clones, 70% to 80% seen once. Sequenced input: peripheral blood. These receptors originate from a human donor in a cohort sampled during active COVID-19.

This rearrangement joins TRBV19 to TRBJ1-5; 7 nucleotides agree with TRBD1. Germline V lookup: CDR1 LNHDA, CDR2 SQIVND (reference sequence). The CDR3 length is 15 residues. V was pared by 4 bases and J by 7 bases, with 10 bases of the junction left unmatched. CDR3 sequence reads: CASSNQGGSGQPQHF. CDR3 DNA sequence: TGTGCCAGTAGTAACCAAGGGGGCTCGGGACAGCCCCAGCATTTT.

This chain links TRBV3-1 (or the pseudogene TRBV3-2) with TRBJ2-1; 10 bases agree with TRBD2. Germline V gene data show CDR1 as LGHDT and CDR2 as YNNKEL (reference sequence). V shed 4 bases and J 6 bases; nucleotides not matched to a gene: 6. The CDR3 is 15 residues long. The DNA of the CDR3 is TGTGCCAGCAGCCCCGCTAGCGGGGGAAGCAATGAGCAGTTCTTC. It specifies CASSPASGGSNEQFF.

The chain recombines TRBV3-1 (or the pseudogene TRBV3-2) with TRBJ1-3; D not certain. V was cut by 0 bases and J by 6 bases, with 18 bases left in between. The CDR3 totals 17 residues. CDR1 is LGHDT and CDR2 is YNNKEL in the germline V gene (reference sequence). This CDR3 reads CASSQDATSSLPNTIYF. CDR3 nucleotides: TGTGCCAGCAGCCAAGACGCGACATCAAGTCTCCCAAACACCATATATTTT.

The chain employs TRBV6-5 and TRBJ2-3; D is ambiguous. Trimming stripped 0 bases from V and 0 bases from J, with 10 bases between. Germline V gene data show CDR1 as MNHEY and CDR2 as SVGAGI. The CDR3 length is 16 residues. This CDR3 is CASSYSRVASTDTQYF. The CDR3 DNA is TGTGCCAGCAGTTACTCCCGGGTTGCTAGCACAGATACGCAGTATTTT.

This chain links TRBV2 with TRBJ1-2; 9 positions match TRBD1. This CDR3 contains 13 residues. Per the germline V gene, CDR1 is SNHLY and CDR2 is FYNNEI. V lost 5 bases to trimming and J lost 5 bases; unmatched junction nucleotides: 3. The CDR3 spells CASSRQGEYGYTF. CDR3 coding DNA: TGTGCCAGCAGTAGACAGGGGGAGTATGGCTACACCTTC.

This sequence joins TRBV9 and TRBJ2-5; TRBD1 aligns across 10 bases. The CDR3 totals 16 residues. The germline gives CDR1 SGDLS, CDR2 YYNGEE. V lost 3 bases and J lost 5; bases outside the gene matches: 10. DNA for the CDR3: TGTGCCAGCAGCGGTGGGGCCGGGACAGGGGCTGAGACCCAGTACTTC. This translates into CASSGGAGTGAETQYF. Supplemented by reference TRBV9 and TRBJ2-5, the full variable domain reads DSGVTQTPKHLITATGQRVTLRCSPRSGDLSVYWYQQSLDQGLQFLIQYYNGEERAKGNILERFSAQQFPDLHSELNLSSLELGDSALYFCASSGGAGTGAETQYFGPGTRLLVL.

The rearrangement uses TRBV4-2 and TRBJ2-4; 14 bases line up with TRBD2. The J segment lost 5 bases and the V segment lost 4 bases, leaving 4 bases of the junction unmatched. The germline gives CDR1 LGHNA, CDR2 YNFKEQ. The CDR3 length is 16 residues. CDR3 bases: TGTGCCAGCAGCCTTCAGACTAGCGGGAGGGAAAACATTCAGTACTTC. This sequence encodes CASSLQTSGRENIQYF.

This clone was observed once. In DNA form, the CDR3 reads TGTGCCAGCAGTTTATATGGGGGAGGGCCGCGCACAGATACGCAGTATTTT. It specifies CASSLYGGGPRTDTQYF. V gene TRBV27 combines with J gene TRBJ2-3; the match to TRBD2 covers 7 bases. CDR3 size: 17 residues. CDR1 and CDR2 (germline): MNHEY, SMNVEV (reference sequence). Losses at the gene ends were 1 base for V and 1 base for J; bases not matched to a gene: 8.

The V call is TRBV6-6, the J call TRBJ1-5; D gene uncertain. The length of the CDR3 is 16 residues. V lost 5 bases and J lost 3, with 17 bases in between. Germline V gene data show CDR1 as MNHNY and CDR2 as SVGAGI (reference sequence). The CDR3: CASSPHTQIYNQPQHF. CDR3 DNA sequence: TGTGCCAGCAGTCCCCACACACAGATTTACAATCAGCCCCAGCATTTT.

The genes are TRBV4-1 and TRBJ1-5; D might be TRBD1 (5 bases). CDR1 and CDR2 from the germline V gene are MGHRA and YSYEKL. V was clipped by 0 bases and J by 8 bases, with 11 bases between them. The CDR3 sequence is 14 residues long. The CDR3 DNA follows: TGCGCCAGCAGCCAAGATTGGGCGGGGGAGCCCCAGCATTTT. This translates into CASSQDWAGEPQHF.

This rearrangement joins TRBV28 to TRBJ1-6; a weak D match, TRBD1 (5 bases). The CDR3 covers 12 residues. CDR1 and CDR2 from the germline V gene are MDHEN and SYDVKM. Trimming took 4 bases from V and 14 from J, leaving 12 bases between them. The CDR3 here is CASSSLSGALHF. CDR3 sequence (DNA): TGTGCCAGCAGTTCTCTTTCGGGGGCCCTCCACTTT. The full variable domain, completed using reference TRBV28 and TRBJ1-6, is DVKVTQSSRYLVKRTGEKVFLECVQDMDHENMFWYRQDPGLGLRLIYFSYDVKMKEKGDIPEGYSVSREKKERFSLILESASTNQTSMYLCASSSLSGALHFGNGTRLTVT.

The chain links TRBV4-1 to TRBJ2-1, with D possibly TRBD1 on 6 matching bases. CDR1 is MGHRA and CDR2 is YSYEKL in the germline V gene. This CDR3 contains 17 residues. Trimming shortened V by 1 base and J by 2 bases, and 15 bases separated the two germline ends. DNA for the CDR3: TGCGCCAGCAGCCAAGCCCCCCCAGGGGTACCCTACAATGAGCAGTTCTTC. Amino acids: CASSQAPPGVPYNEQFF.

The chain links TRBV3-1 (or the pseudogene TRBV3-2) to TRBJ2-1; D might be TRBD2 (7 bases). Germline CDR1 is LGHDT and CDR2 is YNNKEL (reference sequence). CDR3 size: 17 residues. With 0 bases removed from V and 5 bases from J, the gap between germline ends came to 17 bases. This CDR3 reads CASSQDRRGGLNNEQFF. Written as DNA, the CDR3 is TGTGCCAGCAGCCAAGATAGAAGGGGGGGCCTGAACAATGAGCAGTTCTTC.

This chain links TRBV6-6 with TRBJ1-4; 11 nucleotides match TRBD1. Looked up from germline, CDR1 is MNHNY and CDR2 is SVGAGI (reference sequence). Trimming took 5 bases from V and 7 from J; bases not matched to a gene: 6. The CDR3 loop spans 15 amino acids. In DNA, the CDR3 is TGTGCCAGCAGTCCTCCGGGACAGGGGGTTGAAAAACTGTTTTTT. It translates to CASSPPGQGVEKLFF.

V gene TRBV11-2 combines with J gene TRBJ2-7, with 12 bases that match TRBD2. V gave up 5 bases and J gave up 4 bases; unmatched junction bases: 3. The germline V gene encodes CDR1 SGHAT and CDR2 FQNNGV. This CDR3 is 14 amino acids long. The CDR3 loop is CASSRLAGEYEQYF. The CDR3, as DNA: TGTGCCAGCAGCCGACTAGCGGGAGAATACGAGCAGTACTTC.

The V and J genes are TRBV7-6 and TRBJ1-1; D might be TRBD1 (6 bases). CDR3 length equals 15 residues. The germline gives CDR1 SGHVS, CDR2 FNYEAQ. Trimming took off 5 bases at V and 4 bases at J, with 17 bases between the two ends. CDR3 bases: TGTGCCAGCAGCCCTTGGGGAGGGGGAAGCACTGAAGCTTTCTTT. Its translation is CASSPWGGGSTEAFF.

Here the CDR3 reads CASNNWDSTLRGQYF. The CDR3, as DNA: TGTGCCAGCAACAATTGGGACAGTACCTTACGAGGGCAGTACTTC. The V gene is TRBV6-5, the J gene TRBJ2-7; TRBD1 aligns across 7 bases. Germline-derived CDR1 and CDR2 are MNHEY and SVGAGI. CDR3 length: 15 amino acids. With 7 bases clipped from V and 9 bases from J, the junction kept 18 bases outside the gene matches.

This clone has a handful of counts. The V call is TRBV7-9, the J call TRBJ1-1; D is uncertain. Germline V CDR1 and CDR2: SEHNR, FQNEAQ (reference sequence). The CDR3 consists of 15 residues. Trimming shortened V by 1 base and J by 0 bases, and 9 bases separated the two germline ends. CDR3 bases: TGTGCCAGCAGCTTAGTGGGCCGCATGAACACTGAAGCTTTCTTT. It is translated as CASSLVGRMNTEAFF.

The chain uses TRBV9 and TRBJ2-2, with D perhaps matching TRBD1 (5 bases). Deletions cut 3 bases from V and 4 bases from J, with 10 bases between. The CDR3 sequence is 14 residues long. Germline loops: CDR1 SGDLS, CDR2 YYNGEE. The CDR3 sequence is CASSAKGATGELFF. CDR3 DNA: TGTGCCAGCAGCGCCAAAGGGGCCACCGGGGAGCTGTTTTTT.

This chain connects TRBV27 to TRBJ2-1, with TRBD1 matching 9 bases. CDR1 is MNHEY, CDR2 SMNVEV, per germline (reference sequence). J was trimmed by 10 bases and V by 2 bases; bases with no gene match: 9. This CDR3 region has 15 residues. This CDR3 reads CASSLGRDRVSEQFF. The CDR3 DNA is TGTGCCAGCAGTTTAGGCCGGGACAGGGTAAGCGAGCAGTTCTTC.

The chain uses TRBV19 and TRBJ2-1, with TRBD2 matching 7 bases. This CDR3 spans 15 amino acids. The V gene's germline CDR1 is LNHDA and CDR2 SQIVND (reference sequence). The trim removed 7 bases at V and 3 bases at J, leaving 9 bases unmatched. CDR3 nucleotide sequence: TGTGCCAGTAAGTCCTCCCAGCGGGACTACAATGAGCAGTTCTTC. It yields the protein CASKSSQRDYNEQFF.

This chain links TRBV6-6 with TRBJ2-1; weak D call: TRBD1 (5 bases). The CDR3 spans 16 residues. The ends were cut back, 6 bases at V and 0 bases at J, with 15 bases in the middle. CDR1 is MNHNY and CDR2 is SVGAGI in the germline V gene (reference sequence). Written as DNA, the CDR3 is TGTGCCAGCAGGACTCAGGGCGAAGGCTCCTACAATGAGCAGTTCTTC. Translating gives CASRTQGEGSYNEQFF.

V gene TRBV25-1 combines with J gene TRBJ2-1; 7 bases agree with TRBD2. V lost 5 bases, J lost 3 bases, and 10 bases stayed unmatched. The germline V gene has CDR1 MGHDK and CDR2 SYGVNS. The CDR3 loop spans 16 amino acids. The CDR3 DNA is TGTGCCAGCAGTTTCGGAATGGGGGGGAACTACAATGAGCAGTTCTTC. It encodes CASSFGMGGNYNEQFF.

CDR3 DNA: TGTGCCAGCACCCGGGGGGGCTACAATGAGCAGTTCTTC. Encoded protein: CASTRGGYNEQFF. The gene calls are TRBV2 and TRBJ2-1; 8 bases map to TRBD2. The germline gives CDR1 SNHLY, CDR2 FYNNEI. The V gene end was trimmed by 7 bases and the J gene end by 3 bases; junction bases not matched to a gene: 2. CDR3 size: 13 residues.

The rearrangement links TRBV24-1 to TRBJ1-5; D perhaps matches TRBD1 (5 bases). Trimming cost V 4 bases and J 6 bases, with 15 bases left between them. Germline V CDR1 and CDR2: KGHDR, SFDVKD. The CDR3 contains 15 residues. The CDR3 here is CATSEPGGDAQPQHF. The CDR3 DNA is TGTGCCACCAGTGAACCAGGCGGGGACGCTCAGCCCCAGCATTTT.

The chain links TRBV6-2 or TRBV6-3 to TRBJ1-2, with D possibly being TRBD1 (6 bases). Germline CDR1 and CDR2: MNHEY and SVGEGT. Between the trimmed V and J ends, which lost 4 bases and 8 bases, there was a span of 11 bases. The CDR3 sequence is 12 residues long. Written as DNA, the CDR3 is TGTGCCAGCAGTTTACTACAGGGAGGCTACACCTTC. Its translation is CASSLLQGGYTF.

V gene TRBV6-2 or TRBV6-3 combines with J gene TRBJ2-1, with TRBD1 matching over 9 bases. Germline assignment: CDR1 MNHEY and CDR2 SVGEGT. Germline trimming cut 3 bases from V and 5 bases from J; bases unmatched to any gene: 11. This CDR3 region has 17 residues. The CDR3 sequence: CASSYFPGQGTNNEQFF. The CDR3 DNA is TGTGCCAGCAGTTATTTTCCGGGACAGGGAACGAACAATGAGCAGTTCTTC.

The genes are TRBV28 and TRBJ2-2; 7 positions agree with TRBD1. Germline-derived CDR1 and CDR2 are MDHEN and SYDVKM. J was trimmed by 6 bases and V by 5 bases; bases with no gene match: 9. The CDR3 has 15 amino acids. As DNA, the CDR3 is TGTGCCAGCAGTCTAGACAGGGTTGGGGCCGGGGAGCTGTTTTTT. Translating it yields CASSLDRVGAGELFF.

This clone was seen only a few times. The chain couples TRBV7-9 to TRBJ1-4; TRBD1 aligns across 9 bases. CDR3 length: 17 residues. V was clipped by 0 bases and J by 5 bases; unmatched bases: 7. Germline CDR1 SEHNR, CDR2 FQNEAQ (reference sequence). CDR3 sequence: CASSLAGGQGLNEKLFF. The CDR3 DNA follows: TGTGCCAGCAGCTTAGCGGGGGGACAGGGCCTCAATGAAAAACTGTTTTTT.

This chain connects TRBV7-2 to TRBJ2-1; TRBD2 matches 8 bases. This CDR3 contains 14 residues. From germline, CDR1 is SGHTA and CDR2 FQGNSA. V trimming: 5 bases; J trimming: 2 bases; junction bases outside the gene matches: 2. CDR3 residues: CASSKGLAYNEQFF. DNA for the CDR3: TGTGCCAGCAGCAAGGGACTAGCCTACAATGAGCAGTTCTTC.

This clone was found once. This rearrangement joins TRBV19 to TRBJ2-6; 7 bases map to TRBD2. CDR1 is LNHDA, CDR2 SQIVND, per germline (reference sequence). The CDR3 has 17 residues. V shed 6 bases and J 0 bases; nucleotides not matched to a gene: 8. For the CDR3, the DNA is TGTGCCAGTAGGGGAGCGGGGATTACCTCTGGGGCCAACGTCCTGACTTTC. Residues: CASRGAGITSGANVLTF.